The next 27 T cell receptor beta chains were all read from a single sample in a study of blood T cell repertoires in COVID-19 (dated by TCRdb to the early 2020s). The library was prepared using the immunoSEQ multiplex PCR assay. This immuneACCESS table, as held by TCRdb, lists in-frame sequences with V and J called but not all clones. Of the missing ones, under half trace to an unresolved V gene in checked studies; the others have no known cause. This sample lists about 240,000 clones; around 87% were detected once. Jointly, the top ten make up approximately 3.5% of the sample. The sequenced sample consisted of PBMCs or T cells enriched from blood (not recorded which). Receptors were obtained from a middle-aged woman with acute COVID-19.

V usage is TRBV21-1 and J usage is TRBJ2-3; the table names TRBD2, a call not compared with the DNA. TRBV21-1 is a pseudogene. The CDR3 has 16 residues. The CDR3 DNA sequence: TGTGCCAGCAGTGATTACTCGGGAGGCGGCACAGATACGCAGTATTTT. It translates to CASSDYSGGGTDTQYF.

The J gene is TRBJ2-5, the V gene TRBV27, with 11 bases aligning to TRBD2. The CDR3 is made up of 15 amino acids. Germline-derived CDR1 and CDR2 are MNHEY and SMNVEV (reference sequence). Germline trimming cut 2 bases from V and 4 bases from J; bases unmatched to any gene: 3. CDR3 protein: CASSLQGLAAETQYF. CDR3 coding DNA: TGTGCCAGCAGTTTACAGGGACTAGCGGCAGAGACCCAGTACTTC.

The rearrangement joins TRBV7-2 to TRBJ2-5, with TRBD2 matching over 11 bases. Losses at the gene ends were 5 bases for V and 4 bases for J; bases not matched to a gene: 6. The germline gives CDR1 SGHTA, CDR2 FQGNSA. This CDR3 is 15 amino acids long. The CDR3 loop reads CASSVTSGSRETQYF. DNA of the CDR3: TGTGCCAGCAGCGTTACTAGCGGGAGTAGAGAGACCCAGTACTTC.

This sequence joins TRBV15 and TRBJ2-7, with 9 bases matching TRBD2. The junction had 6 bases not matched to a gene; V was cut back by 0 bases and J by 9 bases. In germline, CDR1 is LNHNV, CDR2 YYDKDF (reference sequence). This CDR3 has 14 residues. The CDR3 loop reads CATSREVAGAAQYF. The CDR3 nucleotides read TGTGCCACCAGCAGAGAGGTAGCGGGAGCGGCGCAGTACTTC. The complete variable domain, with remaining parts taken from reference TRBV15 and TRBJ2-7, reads DAMVIQNPRYQVTQFGKPVTLSCSQTLNHNVMYWYQQKSSQAPKLLFHYYDKDFNNEADTPDNFQSRRPNTSFCFLDIRSPGLGDTAMYLCATSREVAGAAQYFGPGTRLTVT.

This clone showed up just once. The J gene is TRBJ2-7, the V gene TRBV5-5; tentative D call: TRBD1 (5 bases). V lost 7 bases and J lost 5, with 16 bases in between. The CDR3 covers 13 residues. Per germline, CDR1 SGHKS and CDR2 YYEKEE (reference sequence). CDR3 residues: CASRFTGGHEQYF. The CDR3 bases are TGTGCCAGCCGTTTTACAGGTGGACACGAGCAGTACTTC.

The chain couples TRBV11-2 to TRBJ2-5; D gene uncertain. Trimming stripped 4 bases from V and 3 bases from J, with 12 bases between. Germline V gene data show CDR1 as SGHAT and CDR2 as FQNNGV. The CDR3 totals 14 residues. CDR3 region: CASSSGSRKETQYF. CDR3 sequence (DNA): TGTGCCAGCAGCTCCGGATCTAGAAAAGAGACCCAGTACTTC.

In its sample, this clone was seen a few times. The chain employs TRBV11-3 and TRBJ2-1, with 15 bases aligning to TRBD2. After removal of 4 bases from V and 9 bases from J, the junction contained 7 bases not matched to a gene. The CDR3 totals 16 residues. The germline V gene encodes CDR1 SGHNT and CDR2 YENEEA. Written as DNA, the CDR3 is TGTGCCAGCAGCTCCGGACTAGCGGGAGGGTTTGTTGAGCAGTTCTTC. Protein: CASSSGLAGGFVEQFF.

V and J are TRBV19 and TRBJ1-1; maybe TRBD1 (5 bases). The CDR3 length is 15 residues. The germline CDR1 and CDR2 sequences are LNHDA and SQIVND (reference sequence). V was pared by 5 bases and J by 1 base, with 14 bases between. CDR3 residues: CASSPTDRQNTEAFF. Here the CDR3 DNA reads TGTGCCAGTAGTCCAACCGACAGACAGAACACTGAAGCTTTCTTT.

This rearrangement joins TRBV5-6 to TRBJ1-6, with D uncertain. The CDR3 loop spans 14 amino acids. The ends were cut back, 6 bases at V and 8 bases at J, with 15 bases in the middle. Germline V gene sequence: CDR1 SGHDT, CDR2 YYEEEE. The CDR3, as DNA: TGTGCCAGCAAGGTGGGTCTAGAGGATTCACCCCTCCACTTT. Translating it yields CASKVGLEDSPLHF. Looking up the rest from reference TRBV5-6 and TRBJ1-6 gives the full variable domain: DAGVTQSPTHLIKTRGQQVTLRCSPKSGHDTVSWYQQALGQGPQFIFQYYEEEERQRGNFPDRFSGHQFPNYSSELNVNALLLGDSALYLCASKVGLEDSPLHFGNGTRLTVT.

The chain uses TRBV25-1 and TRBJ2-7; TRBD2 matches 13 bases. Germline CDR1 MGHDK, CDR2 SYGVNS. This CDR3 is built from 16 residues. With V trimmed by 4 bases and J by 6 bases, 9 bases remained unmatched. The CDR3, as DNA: TGTGCCAGCAGTGTTATGCGAGGACTAGCGGGAGCCGAGCAGTACTTC. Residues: CASSVMRGLAGAEQYF.

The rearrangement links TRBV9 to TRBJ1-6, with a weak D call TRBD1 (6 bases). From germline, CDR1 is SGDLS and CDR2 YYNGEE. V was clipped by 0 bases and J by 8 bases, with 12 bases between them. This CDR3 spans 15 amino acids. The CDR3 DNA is TGTGCCAGCAGCGTAGATGGGACAAGGGATTCACCCCTCCACTTT. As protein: CASSVDGTRDSPLHF.

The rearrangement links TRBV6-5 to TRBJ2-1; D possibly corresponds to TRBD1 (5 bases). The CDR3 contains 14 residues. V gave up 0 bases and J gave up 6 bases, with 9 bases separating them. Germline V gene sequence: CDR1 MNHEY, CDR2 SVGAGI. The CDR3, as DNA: TGTGCCAGCAGTTACTCTAGGGGATCCAATGAGCAGTTCTTC. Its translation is CASSYSRGSNEQFF.

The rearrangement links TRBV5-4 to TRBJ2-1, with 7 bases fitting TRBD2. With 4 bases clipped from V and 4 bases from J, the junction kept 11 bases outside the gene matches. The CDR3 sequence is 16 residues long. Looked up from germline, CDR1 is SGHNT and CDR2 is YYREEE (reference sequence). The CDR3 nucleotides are TGTGCCAGCAGCCCAGACGCTAGCGGTTTTTACAATGAGCAGTTCTTC. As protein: CASSPDASGFYNEQFF.

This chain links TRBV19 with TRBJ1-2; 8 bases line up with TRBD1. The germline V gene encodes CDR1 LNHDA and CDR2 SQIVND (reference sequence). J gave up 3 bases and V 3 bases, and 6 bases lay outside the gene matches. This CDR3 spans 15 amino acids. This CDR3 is CASSMGTGADYGYTF. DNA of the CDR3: TGTGCCAGTAGTATGGGGACAGGCGCAGACTATGGCTACACCTTC.

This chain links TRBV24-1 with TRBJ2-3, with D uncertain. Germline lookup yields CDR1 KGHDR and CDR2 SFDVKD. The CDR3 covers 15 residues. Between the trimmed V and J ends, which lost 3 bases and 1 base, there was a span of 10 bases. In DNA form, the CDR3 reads TGTGCCACCAGTGATGTGATCACGGGCACAGATACGCAGTATTTT. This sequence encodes CATSDVITGTDTQYF.

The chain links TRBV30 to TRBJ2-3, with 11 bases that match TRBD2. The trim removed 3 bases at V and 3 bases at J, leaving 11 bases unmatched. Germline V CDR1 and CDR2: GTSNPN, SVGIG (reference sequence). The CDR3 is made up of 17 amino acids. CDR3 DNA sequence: TGTGCCTGGAGCATCGACCCACTAGCGGGAGTAACAGATACGCAGTATTTT. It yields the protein CAWSIDPLAGVTDTQYF.

The CDR3 region is CASSQALRGEKLFF. The CDR3 bases are TGTGCCAGCAGCCAAGCTCTCAGGGGTGAAAAACTGTTTTTT. This sequence joins TRBV14 and TRBJ1-4, with TRBD1 as a possible D gene (6 bases). This CDR3 is 14 amino acids long. The germline CDR1 and CDR2 sequences are SGHDN and FVKESK. V was pared by 1 base and J by 7 bases, with 10 bases between.

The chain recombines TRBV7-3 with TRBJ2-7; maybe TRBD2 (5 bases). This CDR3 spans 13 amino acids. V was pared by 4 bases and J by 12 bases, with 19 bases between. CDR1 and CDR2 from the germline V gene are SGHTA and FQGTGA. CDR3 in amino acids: CASSSSSGNSLYF. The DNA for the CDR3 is TGTGCCAGCAGCTCGTCGTCCGGGAATTCCTTGTACTTC.

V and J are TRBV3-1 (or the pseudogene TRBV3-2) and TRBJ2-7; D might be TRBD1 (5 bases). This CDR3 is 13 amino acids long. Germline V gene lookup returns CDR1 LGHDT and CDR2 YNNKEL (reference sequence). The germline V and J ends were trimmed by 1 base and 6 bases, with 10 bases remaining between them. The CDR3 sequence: CASSQVTGSEQYF. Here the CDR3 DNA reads TGTGCCAGCAGCCAAGTCACAGGTTCCGAGCAGTACTTC.

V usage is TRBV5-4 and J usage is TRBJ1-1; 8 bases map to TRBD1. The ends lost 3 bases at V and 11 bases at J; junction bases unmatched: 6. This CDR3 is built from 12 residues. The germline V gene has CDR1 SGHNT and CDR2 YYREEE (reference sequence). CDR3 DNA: TGTGCCAGCAGCTCGGACAGGGCTAGGGCTTTCTTT. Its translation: CASSSDRARAFF.

CDR3 in DNA: TGTGCCAGCAGCGTCGGACTAGCGGGAGGGTCCATTCAGTACTTC. It yields the protein CASSVGLAGGSIQYF. This chain connects TRBV9 to TRBJ2-4; 15 bases fit TRBD2. Per the germline V gene, CDR1 is SGDLS and CDR2 is YYNGEE. The CDR3 is 15 residues long. Germline trimming cut 2 bases from V and 9 bases from J; bases unmatched to any gene: 3.

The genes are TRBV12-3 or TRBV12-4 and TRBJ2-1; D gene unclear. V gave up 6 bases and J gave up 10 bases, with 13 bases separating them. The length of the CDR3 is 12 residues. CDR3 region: CASSAGGPEQFF. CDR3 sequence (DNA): TGTGCCAGCAGCGCAGGTGGCCCAGAGCAGTTCTTC.

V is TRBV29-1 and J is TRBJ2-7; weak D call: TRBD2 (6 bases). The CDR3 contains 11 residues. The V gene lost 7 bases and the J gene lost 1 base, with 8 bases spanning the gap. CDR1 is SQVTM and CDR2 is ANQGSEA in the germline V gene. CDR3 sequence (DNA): TGCAGCGCGGGGGAGTCCTACGAGCAGTACTTC. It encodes CSAGESYEQYF.

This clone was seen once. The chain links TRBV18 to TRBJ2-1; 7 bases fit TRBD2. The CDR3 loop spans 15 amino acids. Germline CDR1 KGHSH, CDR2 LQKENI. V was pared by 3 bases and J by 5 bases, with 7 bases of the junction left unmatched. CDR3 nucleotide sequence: TGTGCCAGCTCACCGGGGCGGGAGACGAACAATGAGCAGTTCTTC. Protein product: CASSPGRETNNEQFF. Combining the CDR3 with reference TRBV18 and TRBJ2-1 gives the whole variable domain NAGVMQNPRHLVRRRGQEARLRCSPMKGHSHVYWYRQLPEEGLKFMVYLQKENIIDESGMPKERFSAEFPKEGPSILRIQQVVRGDSAAYFCASSPGRETNNEQFFGPGTRLTVL.

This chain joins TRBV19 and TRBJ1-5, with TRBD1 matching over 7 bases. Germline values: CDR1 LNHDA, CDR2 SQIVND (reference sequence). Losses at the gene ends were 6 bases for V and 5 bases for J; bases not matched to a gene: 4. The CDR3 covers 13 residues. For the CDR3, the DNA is TGTGCCAGTAGACCCACAGGGGATCAGCCCCAGCATTTT. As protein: CASRPTGDQPQHF.

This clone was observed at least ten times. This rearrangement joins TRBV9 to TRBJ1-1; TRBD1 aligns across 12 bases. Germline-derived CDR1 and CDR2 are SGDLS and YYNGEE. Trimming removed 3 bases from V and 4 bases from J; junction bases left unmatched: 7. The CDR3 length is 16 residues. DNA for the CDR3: TGTGCCAGCAGCGACCCCGGGACAGGGGGCGGCACTGAAGCTTTCTTT. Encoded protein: CASSDPGTGGGTEAFF.

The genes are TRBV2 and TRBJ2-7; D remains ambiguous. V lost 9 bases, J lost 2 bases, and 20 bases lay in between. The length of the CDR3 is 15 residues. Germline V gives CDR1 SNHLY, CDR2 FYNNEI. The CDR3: CASTDGSVIPYEQYF. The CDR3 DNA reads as TGTGCCAGTACCGACGGAAGCGTTATCCCCTACGAGCAGTACTTC.